This T cell receptor beta chain was captured by sequencing in a study of T cell responses to AZD1222 COVID-19 vaccine. Study-wide results and caveats: Elevations in Spike-specific TCR breadth and depth followed administration of two AZD1222 doses. The sample set comprised mostly white British donors with more females, and clonal diversity was possibly underestimated. Only five or six individuals given AZD1222 were seropositive at baseline.

In the case of this clone: Its target is unknown.

V lost 6 bases, J lost 8 bases, and 16 bases lay in between. The CDR3 contains 13 residues. Germline CDR1 and CDR2: SGHTA and FQGTGA. The data were produced by immunoSEQ multiplex PCR, yet TCRdb's version contains in-frame clones alone and is incomplete. The table records roughly 80,000 clones, roughly nine tenths of them present only once. The TCR sequence derives from an adult in good health. The sequenced sample was peripheral blood, obtained on day 0 of AZD1222 vaccination. The chain combines TRBV7-3 with TRBJ1-1; no clear D. Here the CDR3 reads CASREGTIGEAFF. CDR3 nucleotide sequence: TGTGCCAGCAGGGAGGGAACGATCGGCGAAGCTTTCTTT.